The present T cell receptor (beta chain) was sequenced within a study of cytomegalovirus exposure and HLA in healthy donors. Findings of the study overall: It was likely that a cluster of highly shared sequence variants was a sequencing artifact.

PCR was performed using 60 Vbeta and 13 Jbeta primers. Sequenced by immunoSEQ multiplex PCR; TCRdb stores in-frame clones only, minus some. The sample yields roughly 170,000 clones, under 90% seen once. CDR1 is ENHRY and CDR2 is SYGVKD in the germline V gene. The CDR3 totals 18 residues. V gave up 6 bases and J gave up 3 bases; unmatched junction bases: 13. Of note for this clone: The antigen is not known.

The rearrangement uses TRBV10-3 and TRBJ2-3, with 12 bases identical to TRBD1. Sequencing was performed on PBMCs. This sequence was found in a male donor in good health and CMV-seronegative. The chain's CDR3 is CAIRPRDRGPNNTDTQYF. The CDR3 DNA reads TGTGCCATCAGGCCACGGGACAGGGGGCCTAATAATACAGATACGCAGTATTTT.